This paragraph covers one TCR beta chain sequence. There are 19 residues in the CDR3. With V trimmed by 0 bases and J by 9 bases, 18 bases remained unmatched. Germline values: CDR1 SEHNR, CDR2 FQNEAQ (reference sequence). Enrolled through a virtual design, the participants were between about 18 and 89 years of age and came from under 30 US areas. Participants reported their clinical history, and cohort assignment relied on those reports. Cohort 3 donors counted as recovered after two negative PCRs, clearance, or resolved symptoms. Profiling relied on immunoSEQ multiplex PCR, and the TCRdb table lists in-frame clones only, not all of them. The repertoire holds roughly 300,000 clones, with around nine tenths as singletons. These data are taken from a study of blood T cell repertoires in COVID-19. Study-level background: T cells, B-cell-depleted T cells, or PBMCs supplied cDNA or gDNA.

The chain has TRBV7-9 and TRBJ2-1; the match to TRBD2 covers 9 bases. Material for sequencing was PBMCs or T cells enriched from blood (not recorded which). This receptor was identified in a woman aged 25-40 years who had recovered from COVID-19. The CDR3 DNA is TGTGCCAGCAGCTTAGCGACAGTGGACTCTAGCGGGACACGGAGTGAGCAGTTCTTC. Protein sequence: CASSLATVDSSGTRSEQFF. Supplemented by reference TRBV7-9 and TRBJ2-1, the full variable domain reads DTGVSQNPRHKITKRGQNVTFRCDPISEHNRLYWYRQTLGQGPEFLTYFQNEAQLEKSRLLSDRFSAERPKGSFSTLEIQRTEQGDSAMYLCASSLATVDSSGTRSEQFFGPGTRLTVL.